Below are 20 T cell receptor beta chains sequenced from a single sample in a study of CD8 T cells in ankylosing spondylitis (dated by TCRdb to about 2017). Receptors were amplified or captured by 5' RACE. Sequencing relied on an Illumina HiSeq 2500. TCRdb reran the public reads through fastp at Q25 and MiXCR, keeping productive beta chains. For every CDR3 protein sequence, its rows merge into one entry that carries the most common genes and DNA. This sample gives 250,000 to 350,000 distinct CDR3 sequences in total; about 19% of them show up just once. Less than 9.5% of the sample is held by the ten biggest clonotypes. Specimen: blood, either unsorted or a sorted T cell fraction (not recorded which). Receptors were obtained from a male donor with ankylosing spondylitis or in good health (not recorded which).

In DNA, the CDR3 is TGTGCCAGCAGTCTCAATCCGGGACTAGCGGGAGAAGGAACAGATACGCAGTATTTT. Its translation is CASSLNPGLAGEGTDTQYF. The chain links TRBV12-3 or TRBV12-4 to TRBJ2-3, with 14 bases that match TRBD2. This CDR3 spans 19 amino acids. V gave up 5 bases and J gave up 3 bases; unmatched junction bases: 13.

Worth noting for this clonotype: A much larger clone sits a single nucleotide away, making a read error possible. This chain links TRBV6-5 with TRBJ2-3, with unresolved D. This CDR3 is built from 16 residues. Germline CDR1 reads MNHEY; CDR2 reads SVGAGI. The CDR3 sequence is CASNYSVAVSTDTQYF. The CDR3 DNA reads as TGTGCCAGCAATTACTCGGTGGCAGTTTCCACAGATACGCAGTATTTT.

This clonotype was observed a handful of times. The J gene is TRBJ2-1, the V gene TRBV5-1; 7 bases fit TRBD1. This CDR3 has 15 residues. The J segment lost 3 bases and the V segment lost 4 bases, leaving 7 bases of the junction unmatched. The germline V gene encodes CDR1 SGHRS and CDR2 YFSETQ. CDR3 DNA sequence: TGCGCCAGCAGCCCCCGGGACAGCAACTACAATGAGCAGTTCTTC. It translates to CASSPRDSNYNEQFF.

V gene TRBV7-2 combines with J gene TRBJ1-5; 7 bases are shared with TRBD1. Germline V gene sequence: CDR1 SGHTA, CDR2 FQGNSA. There are 12 residues in the CDR3. V lost 5 bases to trimming and J lost 10 bases; unmatched junction nucleotides: 5. CDR3 DNA sequence: TGTGCCAGCAGCCAAGGGGGCAGACCCCAGCATTTT. This sequence encodes CASSQGGRPQHF.

At least ten counts were recorded for this clonotype. V and J are TRBV5-1 and TRBJ2-3, with 13 bases fitting TRBD2. There are 16 residues in the CDR3. Per the germline V gene, CDR1 is SGHRS and CDR2 is YFSETQ. Germline trimming cut 4 bases from V and 8 bases from J; bases unmatched to any gene: 10. The CDR3 loop reads CASSQLTSGGAATQYF. CDR3 nucleotide sequence: TGCGCCAGCAGCCAGTTAACTAGCGGGGGGGCCGCTACGCAGTATTTT.

The CDR3 is CASSPGRTKNIQYF. CDR3 bases: TGTGCCAGCAGCCCGGGGAGGACCAAAAACATTCAGTACTTC. The gene calls are TRBV7-2 and TRBJ2-4; D possibly corresponds to TRBD2 (6 bases). Trimming pared 5 bases from V and 2 bases from J, leaving 10 bases between. CDR1 is SGHTA and CDR2 is FQGNSA in the germline V gene. The CDR3 covers 14 residues.

The rearrangement uses TRBV5-1 and TRBJ2-1, with a weak D call TRBD2 (6 bases). There are 14 residues in the CDR3. The V end was cut by 2 bases, the J end by 7 bases, with 13 bases between. CDR1 and CDR2 from the germline V gene are SGHRS and YFSETQ. The CDR3 sequence is CASSFDGRLNEQFF. The CDR3 DNA sequence: TGCGCCAGCAGCTTCGACGGGAGACTAAATGAGCAGTTCTTC.

The chain is built from TRBV12-3 or TRBV12-4 and TRBJ2-1; D may be TRBD1 or TRBD2 (5 bases each). The ends were cut back, 3 bases at V and 3 bases at J, with 12 bases in the middle. This CDR3 contains 15 residues. CDR3 DNA sequence: TGTGCCAGCAGTTTCGCCGGGGCCAGCTACAATGAGCAGTTCTTC. Protein product: CASSFAGASYNEQFF.

This clonotype was counted at least ten times. The chain is built from TRBV12-3 or TRBV12-4 and TRBJ1-1, with TRBD1 matching over 8 bases. The V gene end was trimmed by 6 bases and the J gene end by 4 bases; junction bases not matched to a gene: 13. The CDR3 is 16 amino acids. The CDR3 here is CASSAHGRGRGTEAFF. The CDR3 DNA follows: TGTGCCAGCAGCGCCCACGGCAGGGGGCGAGGCACTGAAGCTTTCTTT.

This clonotype came up a few times. The V call is TRBV4-1, the J call TRBJ1-1, with a possible D match to TRBD1 (5 bases). The V gene's germline CDR1 is MGHRA and CDR2 YSYEKL. V was clipped by 3 bases and J by 0 bases, with 11 bases between them. This CDR3 has 15 residues. The CDR3 protein is CASSQGPWMNTEAFF. The DNA for the CDR3 is TGCGCCAGCAGCCAGGGACCCTGGATGAACACTGAAGCTTTCTTT.

Only a few counts were recorded for this clonotype. The chain recombines TRBV28 with TRBJ1-4; possibly TRBD1 for D (5 bases). V gave up 4 bases and J gave up 7 bases, with 16 bases separating them. The CDR3 extends over 15 amino acids. Germline V gene data show CDR1 as MDHEN and CDR2 as SYDVKM. DNA for the CDR3: TGTGCCAGCAGTTCCCCCGGCCAGGGCGCTGAAAAACTGTTTTTT. Its protein is CASSSPGQGAEKLFF.

The chain is built from TRBV9 and TRBJ2-3; D uncertain. Germline loops: CDR1 SGDLS, CDR2 YYNGEE. The CDR3 loop spans 13 amino acids. Trimming took off 3 bases at V and 4 bases at J, with 9 bases between the two ends. The CDR3 reads CASSGLGPDTQYF. DNA of the CDR3: TGTGCCAGCAGCGGTCTCGGCCCAGATACGCAGTATTTT.

V is TRBV20-1 and J is TRBJ2-2, with D maybe TRBD1 (5 bases). This CDR3 is 14 amino acids long. Germline CDR1 reads DFQATT; CDR2 reads SNEGSKA (reference sequence). V lost 5 bases and J 1 base, leaving 11 bases between the germline ends. Here the CDR3 reads CSAGAWGNTGELFF. In DNA, the CDR3 is TGCAGTGCTGGGGCCTGGGGGAACACCGGGGAGCTGTTTTTT.

This clonotype was counted a few times. The chain combines TRBV20-1 with TRBJ2-2; weak D call: TRBD1 (5 bases). Germline V gene data show CDR1 as DFQATT and CDR2 as SNEGSKA (reference sequence). There are 12 residues in the CDR3. Trimming removed 0 bases from V and 7 bases from J, with 6 bases in between. The CDR3 sequence: CSAREGLGELFF. Written as DNA, the CDR3 is TGCAGTGCTAGAGAGGGGCTCGGGGAGCTGTTTTTT.

J is TRBJ1-3 and V is TRBV7-6, with a tentative D call TRBD1 (6 bases). The CDR3 is 15 amino acids. CDR1 is SGHVS and CDR2 is FNYEAQ in the germline V gene. With 5 bases removed from V and 3 bases from J, the gap between germline ends came to 14 bases. The DNA of the CDR3 is TGTGCCAGCAGCCCAACCGGACAGTTTGGAAACACCATATATTTT. This encodes CASSPTGQFGNTIYF.

This chain connects TRBV6-1 to TRBJ1-2; a weak D match, TRBD1 (6 bases). Germline V lookup: CDR1 MNHNS, CDR2 SASEGT. V dropped 3 bases and J dropped 2 bases, with 16 bases sitting between them. The CDR3 has 16 amino acids. The DNA for the CDR3 is TGTGCCAGCAGTGACAGGGGAGGGAACCCCAACTATGGCTACACCTTC. It codes for CASSDRGGNPNYGYTF.

This sequence joins TRBV20-1 and TRBJ2-7, with D possibly being TRBD1 (7 bases). The CDR3 sequence is 12 residues long. V gave up 3 bases and J gave up 3 bases, with 9 bases separating them. Germline V gives CDR1 DFQATT, CDR2 SNEGSKA (reference sequence). CDR3 nucleotides: TGCAGTGCTAGTCAGGGGGGCTACGAGCAGTACGTC. Protein product: CSASQGGYEQYV.

The gene calls are TRBV3-1 and TRBJ1-2; no reliable D call. Trimming pared 0 bases from V and 2 bases from J, leaving 10 bases between. CDR3 size: 15 residues. Germline V gene lookup returns CDR1 LGHDT and CDR2 YNNKEL (reference sequence). In DNA form, the CDR3 reads TGTGCCAGCAGCCAAGATATAGGGCCCAACTATGGCTACACCTTC. Its translation is CASSQDIGPNYGYTF.

This clonotype was counted at least ten times. DNA for the CDR3: TGTGCCAGCAGCCAAGAACCTAGCGGGGGCACAGATACGCAGTATTTT. It codes for CASSQEPSGGTDTQYF. The chain couples TRBV3-1 to TRBJ2-3; 9 positions agree with TRBD2. V lost 0 bases to trimming and J lost 1 base; unmatched junction nucleotides: 2. The CDR3 has 16 residues. Germline loops: CDR1 LGHDT, CDR2 YNNKEL (reference sequence).

The rearrangement uses TRBV12-3 or TRBV12-4 and TRBJ2-6; D is unresolved. Trimming pared 8 bases from V and 0 bases from J, leaving 11 bases between. This CDR3 is built from 15 residues. In DNA, the CDR3 is TGTGCCAGCGTCAATGCAAACTCTGGGGCCAACGTCCTGACTTTC. Residues: CASVNANSGANVLTF.